The present T cell receptor beta chain was sequenced within a study of CD8 T cells in Susac syndrome. Notes on the study in general: CD8+ clonal expansion in Susac was maximal in TEMRA cells and in active patients.

RNA totalling about 0.45 to 1 ug underwent reverse transcription with random hexamers. Multiplex immunoSEQ PCR targeted 54 Vbeta and 13 Jbeta TCR beta segments. TCRdb processed the immunoSEQ multiplex PCR reads anew with MiXCR; each CDR3 protein has one entry. Among 1,500 to 2,000 distinct CDR3 sequences listed, around three fifths were seen once. Staining was done for CD27 and CD45RA, and it defined the memory subsets for TEMRA sorting. This clonotype is large within its sample. What it binds is unknown. The CDR3 sequence is 13 residues long. V lost 7 bases to trimming and J lost 0 bases, with 9 bases between them. The germline gives CDR1 SGHVS, CDR2 FNYEAQ.

The sequencing sample was made of CD8+ TEMRA cells from PBMCs. Stated subset: FACS-sorted terminally differentiated effector memory CD8+ T cells re-expressing CD45RA (CD8+ TEMRA). The TCR originated in a human donor with Susac syndrome. The chain employs TRBV7-6 and TRBJ1-1; no reliable D call. This chain's CDR3 is CASTSDLNTEAFF. The CDR3 DNA follows: TGTGCCAGCACCTCCGATTTGAACACTGAAGCTTTCTTT.